This passage covers 16 T cell receptor beta chains from one sample sequenced in a study of cytomegalovirus exposure and HLA in healthy donors (dated by TCRdb to the late 2010s). The library came from the immunoSEQ multiplex PCR assay. The multiplex PCR relied on a mix of 60 forward primers for TCR Vbeta segments and 13 reverse primers for TCR Jbeta segments. TCRdb mirrors the immuneACCESS table, restricted to in-frame sequences. Some clones are absent from its copies; in checked studies, under half trace to an unresolved V gene, and the reason for the others is unknown. Within this sample are around 190,000 clones, with around 80% of them counted one time only. Around 1.2% of the sample is in the top ten clones. Sequenced sample: PBMCs. These receptors were collected from a girl aged 2 to 9 in good health and CMV-seropositive.

This chain joins TRBV27 and TRBJ1-1; a possible D gene is TRBD1 (6 bases). The germline V gene encodes CDR1 MNHEY and CDR2 SMNVEV (reference sequence). The V and J ends lost 6 bases and 0 bases respectively, with 8 bases between them. The CDR3 has 13 amino acids. The CDR3 spells CASRTGMNTEAFF. CDR3 nucleotides: TGTGCCAGCAGAACAGGGATGAACACTGAAGCTTTCTTT.

The chain links TRBV28 to TRBJ2-2, with D possibly being TRBD2 (6 bases). Deletions cut 4 bases from V and 0 bases from J, with 12 bases between. Germline CDR1 reads MDHEN; CDR2 reads SYDVKM. The length of the CDR3 is 16 residues. The CDR3 region has the DNA TGTGCCAGCAGTTCCCGAGGGAGGACGAACACCGGGGAGCTGTTTTTT. As protein: CASSSRGRTNTGELFF.

The chain recombines TRBV5-4 with TRBJ1-1; maybe TRBD1 (6 bases). The CDR3 totals 14 residues. Trimming left V 3 bases short and J 0 bases short, with 9 bases between. Germline V gene data show CDR1 as SGHNT and CDR2 as YYREEE (reference sequence). CDR3 amino acids: CASSSGQLNTEAFF. The CDR3 DNA sequence: TGTGCCAGCAGCTCCGGACAGTTGAACACTGAAGCTTTCTTT.

The chain carries TRBV5-1 and TRBJ2-6; no firm D call. Trimming took 5 bases from V and 0 from J, leaving 9 bases between them. The CDR3 is made up of 15 amino acids. Germline V gene lookup returns CDR1 SGHRS and CDR2 YFSETQ. The CDR3 sequence: CASRWADSGANVLTF. In DNA, the CDR3 is TGCGCCAGCAGGTGGGCCGACTCTGGGGCCAACGTCCTGACTTTC.

The V gene is TRBV28, the J gene TRBJ2-1; D is possibly TRBD2 (6 bases). Trimming pared 6 bases from V and 2 bases from J, leaving 14 bases between. Germline CDR1 and CDR2: MDHEN and SYDVKM. The CDR3 has 15 residues. CDR3 in amino acids: CASSMGLYAYNEQFF. The CDR3 nucleotides are TGTGCCAGCAGCATGGGACTGTACGCCTACAATGAGCAGTTCTTC.

The chain uses TRBV5-1 and TRBJ2-1; TRBD2 matches at 14 bases. The CDR3 loop spans 19 amino acids. Germline assignment: CDR1 SGHRS and CDR2 YFSETQ. The junction had 5 bases not matched to a gene; V was cut back by 0 bases and J by 0 bases. CDR3 nucleotides: TGCGCCAGCAGCTTGGTTCGGACTAGCGGGGGGAGCTCCTACAATGAGCAGTTCTTC. Protein: CASSLVRTSGGSSYNEQFF.

DNA for the CDR3: TGTGCCAGCAGGACTGACAGGCACCACGAGCAGTACTTC. Translation: CASRTDRHHEQYF. V is TRBV27 and J is TRBJ2-7, with a tentative D call TRBD1 (6 bases). Germline V gene data show CDR1 as MNHEY and CDR2 as SMNVEV (reference sequence). CDR3 length: 13 residues. The ends were cut back, 6 bases at V and 5 bases at J, with 14 bases in the middle.

V gene TRBV6-5 combines with J gene TRBJ1-1, with 11 nucleotides matching TRBD1. The CDR3 loop spans 15 amino acids. V dropped 0 bases and J dropped 4; count of bases not matched to a gene: 1. Looked up from germline, CDR1 is MNHEY and CDR2 is SVGAGI. The CDR3 DNA sequence: TGTGCCAGCAGTTACTCGGGGACAGGGGGCACTGAAGCTTTCTTT. Translating gives CASSYSGTGGTEAFF.

The chain employs TRBV4-1 and TRBJ2-5; 9 bases are shared with TRBD2. The DNA matches TRBJ2-7 better at its end, which makes the J call doubtful. CDR3 length equals 16 residues. Germline CDR1 and CDR2: MGHRA and YSYEKL. CDR3 sequence reads: CASSQVRLAGSYEQYF. The CDR3 region has the DNA TGCGCCAGCAGCCAAGTTCGTCTAGCGGGGTCCTACGAGCAGTACTTC.

The chain uses TRBV15 and TRBJ2-2, with D possibly being TRBD1 (7 bases). This CDR3 region has 16 residues. The ends were cut back, 0 bases at V and 3 bases at J, with 11 bases in the middle. Germline assignment: CDR1 LNHNV and CDR2 YYDKDF (reference sequence). CDR3 nucleotides: TGTGCCACCAGCAGAGATTCAGGGGGGTACACCGGGGAGCTGTTTTTT. This codes for CATSRDSGGYTGELFF.

The V gene is TRBV27, the J gene TRBJ1-5, with D perhaps matching TRBD1 (6 bases). Germline CDR1 and CDR2: MNHEY and SMNVEV (reference sequence). The CDR3 is made up of 16 amino acids. V dropped 2 bases and J dropped 7 bases, with 18 bases sitting between them. The DNA of the CDR3 is TGTGCCAGCAGTTTAACAGTAACAGGGTTGGACCAGCCCCAGCATTTT. Translation: CASSLTVTGLDQPQHF.

The chain combines TRBV5-1 with TRBJ1-5; 7 positions match TRBD1. This CDR3 is 17 amino acids long. Germline trimming cut 4 bases from V and 3 bases from J; bases unmatched to any gene: 13. From germline, CDR1 is SGHRS and CDR2 YFSETQ. The CDR3 sequence: CASSGGIPGQINQPQHF. For the CDR3, the DNA is TGCGCCAGCAGCGGAGGAATTCCGGGACAGATCAATCAGCCCCAGCATTTT.

The rearrangement uses TRBV5-4 and TRBJ2-1, with 9 bases fitting TRBD1. The junction had 1 base not matched to a gene; V was cut back by 3 bases and J by 0 bases. Germline CDR1 SGHNT, CDR2 YYREEE (reference sequence). The CDR3 has 15 amino acids. The CDR3 region is CASSSGQGSYNEQFF. CDR3 sequence (DNA): TGTGCCAGCAGCTCGGGACAGGGCTCCTACAATGAGCAGTTCTTC.

The V gene is TRBV9, the J gene TRBJ1-2; 7 nucleotides align to TRBD1. The CDR3 runs 15 residues. Germline values: CDR1 SGDLS, CDR2 YYNGEE. The V and J ends lost 1 base and 1 base, in that order; junction bases with no gene match: 4. CDR3 DNA sequence: TGTGCCAGCAGCGTAAGAGGGGGCCTTAACTATGGCTACACCTTC. Residues: CASSVRGGLNYGYTF. Based on the CDR3 plus reference TRBV9 and TRBJ1-2, the full variable domain is DSGVTQTPKHLITATGQRVTLRCSPRSGDLSVYWYQQSLDQGLQFLIQYYNGEERAKGNILERFSAQQFPDLHSELNLSSLELGDSALYFCASSVRGGLNYGYTFGSGTRLTVV.

The V call is TRBV7-8, the J call TRBJ2-7; 12 nucleotides match TRBD1. Germline trimming cut 1 base from V and 5 bases from J; bases unmatched to any gene: 3. The CDR3 sequence is 15 residues long. The germline V gene encodes CDR1 SGHVS and CDR2 FQNEAQ. The CDR3 nucleotides are TGTGCCAGCAGCTTAGTTGGGACAGGGGGCCACGAGCAGTACTTC. It is translated as CASSLVGTGGHEQYF.

This clone was counted only a few times. The chain recombines TRBV5-1 with TRBJ2-3, with D unresolved. The CDR3 has 14 residues. Germline V lookup: CDR1 SGHRS, CDR2 YFSETQ. V was clipped by 6 bases and J by 0 bases, with 11 bases between them. The CDR3 protein is CASTQESSTDTQYF. In nucleotides, the CDR3 is TGCGCCAGCACCCAGGAATCTAGCACAGATACGCAGTATTTT.